This TCR beta chain was observed in a study of T-cell reconstitution after alpha-beta-depleted transplantation in children. Unique molecular identifiers were used to barcode this TCRbeta library. One entry per CDR3 protein results from TCRdb running MiXCR on the PCR reads. The data hold around 580,000 distinct CDR3 sequences, with approximately 22% observed a single time. This clonotype has a single count. Its antigen is not known. Germline V lookup: CDR1 SGHTA, CDR2 FQGTGA. The length of the CDR3 is 14 residues. The V gene end was trimmed by 5 bases and the J gene end by 5 bases; junction bases not matched to a gene: 6. Broader study findings: Alpha-beta T cells about two months after transplant reportedly derived from several hundred expanded graft clones. Surviving recipient T cells and thymic progenitors produced the high day-60 TCRbeta diversity seen in some patients.

The sample here was PBMCs, mostly from graft donor cells, taken 360 days after TCRalphabeta/CD19-depleted stem cell transplant. This chain links TRBV7-3 with TRBJ2-3; 8 bases are a match to TRBD2. This clonotype was obtained from a boy less than two years old who had a stem cell transplant for acute myeloid leukemia, so the T cells may come from the graft donor. In DNA, the CDR3 is TGTGCCAGCAGCCGGGGGGGGTTCGGAGATACGCAGTATTTT. Amino acid sequence: CASSRGGFGDTQYF.